The 24 T cell receptor beta chains below all came from one sample that was sequenced in a study of cytomegalovirus exposure and HLA in healthy donors. The PCR had 60 Vbeta and 13 Jbeta primers. Produced via immunoSEQ multiplex PCR; TCRdb's table is partial and in-frame only. The repertoire includes approximately 190,000 clones, roughly four fifths of them detected once, and roughly 3.1% sits in the top ten. Sequencing was performed on PBMCs. The receptors were gathered from a man aged 40-55 years in good health and CMV-seropositive.

The gene calls are TRBV6-6 and TRBJ1-4, with a weak D call TRBD1 (5 bases). Germline CDR1 reads MNHNY; CDR2 reads SVGAGI (reference sequence). There are 16 residues in the CDR3. Trimming took off 0 bases at V and 6 bases at J, with 14 bases between the two ends. As DNA, the CDR3 is TGTGCCAGCAGTTACTCGATTCGGGGGGGGTATGAAAAACTGTTTTTT. It translates to CASSYSIRGGYEKLFF.

The chain has TRBV18 and TRBJ2-7; D gene ambiguous. The V gene's germline CDR1 is KGHSH and CDR2 LQKENI. The length of the CDR3 is 12 residues. V was trimmed by 2 bases and J by 3 bases, leaving 5 bases between them. The CDR3: CASSPDNYEQYF. In DNA, the CDR3 is TGTGCCAGCTCACCAGACAACTACGAGCAGTACTTC. The variable domain in full, completed from reference TRBV18 and TRBJ2-7, reads NAGVMQNPRHLVRRRGQEARLRCSPMKGHSHVYWYRQLPEEGLKFMVYLQKENIIDESGMPKERFSAEFPKEGPSILRIQQVVRGDSAAYFCASSPDNYEQYFGPGTRLTVT.

The chain uses TRBV7-2 and TRBJ2-7; D is unclear. The CDR3 consists of 14 residues. Germline V gene data show CDR1 as SGHTA and CDR2 as FQGNSA. V dropped 2 bases and J dropped 3 bases, with 11 bases sitting between them. The CDR3 loop is CASSLISTSYEQYF. The CDR3 DNA reads TGTGCCAGCAGCTTAATAAGCACGAGCTACGAGCAGTACTTC. Together with reference TRBV7-2 and TRBJ2-7, the CDR3 gives the full variable domain: GAGVSQSPSNKVTEKGKDVELRCDPISGHTALYWYRQSLGQGLEFLIYFQGNSAPDKSGLPSDRFSAERTGGSVSTLTIQRTQQEDSAVYLCASSLISTSYEQYFGPGTRLTVT.

The rearrangement uses TRBV10-1 and TRBJ2-5; the match to TRBD1 covers 7 bases. Germline CDR1 reads WNHNN; CDR2 reads SYGVQD (reference sequence). Trimming at V came to 3 bases and at J to 2 bases, leaving 0 bases not matched to a gene. The CDR3 is 13 amino acids. The CDR3 nucleotides read TGCGCCAGCAGTGACAGGGGGCAAGAGACCCAGTACTTC. It translates to CASSDRGQETQYF.

This clone was recorded once. This chain connects TRBV15 to TRBJ1-3, with D tentatively TRBD1 (6 bases). CDR3 size: 13 residues. From germline, CDR1 is LNHNV and CDR2 YYDKDF (reference sequence). Trimming left V 10 bases short and J 1 base short, with 11 bases between. The CDR3 protein is CASSTGSGNTIYF. CDR3 nucleotides: TGTGCCAGCTCGACAGGATCTGGAAACACCATATATTTT.

V is TRBV5-1 and J is TRBJ2-5; 7 bases align to TRBD1. The DNA end lines up better with TRBJ2-7; the J call may be wrong. This CDR3 region has 15 residues. Germline lookup yields CDR1 SGHRS and CDR2 YFSETQ. CDR3 residues: CASSLGGTAFYEQYF. DNA for the CDR3: TGCGCCAGCAGCTTGGGGGGGACAGCCTTCTACGAGCAGTACTTC.

This clone was seen a handful of times. The genes are TRBV29-1 and TRBJ1-5, with 7 nucleotides matching TRBD1. The CDR3 consists of 15 residues. In germline, CDR1 is SQVTM, CDR2 ANQGSEA. Trimming at V came to 6 bases and at J to 4 bases, leaving 12 bases not matched to a gene. The DNA of the CDR3 is TGCAGCGTGCGGGCGGGGACAGCTAAAAATCAGCCCCAGCATTTT. Amino acids: CSVRAGTAKNQPQHF.

This chain connects TRBV12-5 to TRBJ2-3; D ambiguous. CDR3 length equals 13 residues. Per the germline V gene, CDR1 is LGHNT and CDR2 is FRNRAP. Trimming took off 5 bases at V and 0 bases at J, with 6 bases between the two ends. CDR3 sequence (DNA): TGTGCTAGTGGTCCCCTTAGCACAGATACGCAGTATTTT. This sequence encodes CASGPLSTDTQYF.

In this sample, this clone turned up once. This sequence joins TRBV10-3 and TRBJ2-7, with TRBD1 matching over 12 bases. Germline V gene data show CDR1 as ENHRY and CDR2 as SYGVKD. The CDR3 covers 15 residues. The V segment lost 3 bases and the J segment 7 bases; nucleotides outside the gene matches: 7. The CDR3: CAISDWGQGAREQYF. CDR3 DNA: TGTGCCATCAGTGATTGGGGACAGGGGGCGCGAGAGCAGTACTTC.

The rearrangement links TRBV5-4 to TRBJ1-4; 7 bases match TRBD1. The V segment lost 2 bases and the J segment 3 bases; nucleotides outside the gene matches: 1. Germline V CDR1 and CDR2: SGHNT, YYREEE (reference sequence). The CDR3 is 14 residues long. The DNA of the CDR3 is TGTGCCAGCAGCTTACAGGGGCCTAATGAAAAACTGTTTTTT. It is translated as CASSLQGPNEKLFF.

This clone was counted between two and nine times. The V and J genes are TRBV27 and TRBJ2-7; D remains ambiguous. CDR3 length equals 13 residues. The germline V gene encodes CDR1 MNHEY and CDR2 SMNVEV (reference sequence). Trimming cost V 6 bases and J 3 bases, with 12 bases left between them. The CDR3 nucleotides read TGTGCCAGCAGGGGCCAGAACGGCTACGAGCAGTACTTC. Encoded protein: CASRGQNGYEQYF.

The chain has TRBV5-8 and TRBJ1-2; the D is unclear. Trimming pared 10 bases from V and 4 bases from J, leaving 14 bases between. CDR3 length: 12 amino acids. Germline CDR1 and CDR2: SGHTS and YDEGEE. In DNA form, the CDR3 reads TGTGCCCTAAAGGGCGGACTCTATGGCTACACCTTC. Residues: CALKGGLYGYTF.

This clone was observed a few times. V and J are TRBV7-2 and TRBJ1-4; 7 bases fit TRBD1. The CDR3 totals 14 residues. With V trimmed by 5 bases and J by 8 bases, 8 bases remained unmatched. CDR1 is SGHTA, CDR2 FQGNSA, per germline. CDR3 amino acids: CASSHRGLEEKLFF. The CDR3 DNA follows: TGTGCCAGCAGCCACAGGGGTTTGGAGGAAAAACTGTTTTTT.

The chain's CDR3 is CASSFQGVGTQTQYF. CDR3 in DNA: TGTGCCAGCAGCTTCCAGGGTGTCGGGACTCAGACCCAGTACTTC. The chain couples TRBV7-9 to TRBJ2-5; D may be TRBD2 (6 bases). The CDR3 spans 15 residues. Germline CDR1 reads SEHNR; CDR2 reads FQNEAQ (reference sequence). The V gene lost 3 bases and the J gene lost 6 bases, with 17 bases spanning the gap.

The chain is built from TRBV6-1 and TRBJ2-1; 8 bases line up with TRBD2. Germline V gene data show CDR1 as MNHNS and CDR2 as SASEGT. V shed 1 base and J 6 bases; nucleotides not matched to a gene: 5. This CDR3 is 15 amino acids long. The CDR3 DNA reads TGTGCCAGCAGTGAAGGACTAGCGACTTTCAATGAGCAGTTCTTC. Residues: CASSEGLATFNEQFF.

This chain joins TRBV19 and TRBJ2-7; TRBD1 agrees at 12 bases. Unmatched junction bases numbered 4, after V lost 2 bases and J lost 5 bases. Germline CDR1 and CDR2: LNHDA and SQIVND (reference sequence). The CDR3 covers 15 residues. The CDR3: CASSIPGQGADEQYF. CDR3 DNA: TGTGCCAGTAGTATACCGGGACAGGGGGCGGACGAGCAGTACTTC.

The V gene is TRBV7-6, the J gene TRBJ2-7; TRBD1 agrees at 7 bases. The CDR3 is 14 residues long. The junction had 14 bases not matched to a gene; V was cut back by 5 bases and J by 10 bases. Germline V CDR1 and CDR2: SGHVS, FNYEAQ. CDR3 nucleotides: TGTGCCAGCAGCCCTCGGGACAGCGCCTTGAATCAGTACTTC. This translates into CASSPRDSALNQYF.

This clone has a handful of counts. The rearrangement uses TRBV7-9 and TRBJ2-3; a possible D gene is TRBD1 (5 bases). Germline lookup yields CDR1 SEHNR and CDR2 FQNEAQ (reference sequence). This CDR3 comprises 13 residues. Trimming took 5 bases from V and 3 from J, leaving 9 bases between them. The CDR3 sequence: CASSHQGTDTQYF. The CDR3, as DNA: TGTGCCAGCAGCCACCAGGGAACAGATACGCAGTATTTT. The variable domain in full, completed from reference TRBV7-9 and TRBJ2-3, reads DTGVSQNPRHKITKRGQNVTFRCDPISEHNRLYWYRQTLGQGPEFLTYFQNEAQLEKSRLLSDRFSAERPKGSFSTLEIQRTEQGDSAMYLCASSHQGTDTQYFGPGTRLTVL.

The chain couples TRBV19 to TRBJ1-2; maybe TRBD1 (6 bases). The germline CDR1 and CDR2 sequences are LNHDA and SQIVND (reference sequence). V gave up 9 bases and J gave up 4 bases, with 15 bases separating them. The CDR3 contains 13 residues. CDR3 in amino acids: CASRRGRGYGYTF. The CDR3 DNA reads TGTGCCAGCCGGCGTGGCAGGGGCTATGGCTACACCTTC.

V and J are TRBV29-1 and TRBJ2-1; TRBD2 aligns across 11 bases. The CDR3 is 14 residues long. The germline gives CDR1 SQVTM, CDR2 ANQGSEA. Trimming removed 6 bases from V and 9 bases from J; junction bases left unmatched: 10. The CDR3 DNA is TGCAGCGTCGTGGGACTAGCGGACTTTTGTGAGCAGTTCTTC. Its protein is CSVVGLADFCEQFF.

This chain joins TRBV6-5 and TRBJ2-3, with 7 bases fitting TRBD2. This CDR3 is built from 14 residues. The junction had 2 bases not matched to a gene; V was cut back by 0 bases and J by 5 bases. CDR1 is MNHEY and CDR2 is SVGAGI in the germline V gene. Here the CDR3 DNA reads TGTGCCAGCAGTTACTCGTCGGGGGGAGATACGCAGTATTTT. Amino acids: CASSYSSGGDTQYF.

The chain couples TRBV6-5 to TRBJ1-2, with 8 bases fitting TRBD1. The germline gives CDR1 MNHEY, CDR2 SVGAGI. The CDR3 covers 15 residues. V lost 2 bases, J lost 6 bases, and 8 bases stayed unmatched. In DNA, the CDR3 is TGTGCCAGCAGTTACAGTCAGGGGGCGGATCATGGCTACACCTTC. This gives the protein CASSYSQGADHGYTF.

This clone came up a few times. The chain is built from TRBV7-6 and TRBJ2-7; perhaps TRBD2 as D (5 bases). Trimming stripped 5 bases from V and 0 bases from J, with 11 bases between. CDR1 and CDR2 from the germline V gene are SGHVS and FNYEAQ. This CDR3 comprises 14 residues. CDR3 amino acids: CASSPGESSYEQYF. CDR3 sequence (DNA): TGTGCCAGCAGCCCCGGGGAGAGCTCCTACGAGCAGTACTTC.

The chain carries TRBV6-5 and TRBJ2-7, with TRBD1 identical over 10 bases. From germline, CDR1 is MNHEY and CDR2 SVGAGI. The CDR3 has 15 residues. V was pared by 7 bases and J by 4 bases, with 10 bases of the junction left unmatched. As DNA, the CDR3 is TGTGCCAGCACCCCATCGACAGGGGGCATGTACGAGCAGTACTTC. Its protein product is CASTPSTGGMYEQYF.